This entry lists 20 T cell receptor beta chains sequenced from one sample in a study of T cell responses to AZD1222 COVID-19 vaccine. The method was immunoSEQ multiplex PCR; TCRdb's version includes in-frame clones alone and lacks a portion of them. Of some 94,000 clones detected, nearly 90% appear once; the ten largest clones hold less than 3.5%. The sample here was peripheral blood, taken on day 0 of AZD1222 vaccination. The receptors stem from an adult in good health.

The genes are TRBV30 and TRBJ2-1; 7 bases match TRBD2. Losses at the gene ends were 2 bases for V and 6 bases for J; bases not matched to a gene: 10. CDR1 and CDR2 from the germline V gene are GTSNPN and SVGIG (reference sequence). The CDR3 runs to 15 residues. CDR3 in DNA: TGTGCCTGGAGTTCCCTCGCTGGCGGGGGCAATGAGCAGTTCTTC. This gives the protein CAWSSLAGGGNEQFF.

The chain carries TRBV3-1 (or the pseudogene TRBV3-2) and TRBJ2-3, with 14 bases fitting TRBD2. The CDR3 sequence is 17 residues long. Germline values: CDR1 LGHDT, CDR2 YNNKEL (reference sequence). J lost 3 bases, V lost 4 bases, and 6 bases had no gene match. This chain's CDR3 is CASSPWTSGGRTDTQYF. The CDR3 coding sequence is TGTGCCAGCAGCCCGTGGACTAGCGGGGGGAGAACAGATACGCAGTATTTT.

This clone was seen only a few times. The same CDR3 can be traced to other DNA sequences in this sample. The chain employs TRBV12-3 or TRBV12-4 and TRBJ1-3; D is unresolved. The germline V and J ends were trimmed by 6 bases and 0 bases, with 3 bases remaining between them. The CDR3 is 12 amino acids. The CDR3 bases are TGTGCCAGCAGCTTCTCTGGAAACACCATATATTTT. It translates to CASSFSGNTIYF.

The chain joins TRBV5-4 to TRBJ1-1; TRBD1 matches at 8 bases. The CDR3 is 15 residues long. Trimming took 0 bases from V and 3 from J; bases not matched to a gene: 4. In germline, CDR1 is SGHNT, CDR2 YYREEE (reference sequence). CDR3 residues: CASSLGGQGYTEAFF. CDR3 bases: TGTGCCAGCAGCTTGGGCGGACAGGGTTACACTGAAGCTTTCTTT.

The chain has TRBV7-2 and TRBJ2-3; TRBD2 might be the D (5 bases). The CDR3 runs 17 residues. The V gene lost 1 base and the J gene lost 0 bases, with 14 bases spanning the gap. The germline CDR1 and CDR2 sequences are SGHTA and FQGNSA. CDR3 loop: CASSLGRARSSTDTQYF. CDR3 coding DNA: TGTGCCAGCAGCTTAGGGCGGGCCCGCTCTAGCACAGATACGCAGTATTTT.

The rearrangement uses TRBV7-2 and TRBJ1-4, with D possibly being TRBD1 (6 bases). CDR1 is SGHTA and CDR2 is FQGNSA in the germline V gene. The V end lost 5 bases, the J end lost 5 bases, and 15 bases lay between the germline ends. The CDR3 runs to 15 residues. This chain's CDR3 is CASSPTGTPNEKLFF. The CDR3 nucleotides are TGTGCCAGCAGCCCCACAGGGACCCCCAATGAAAAACTGTTTTTT.

The chain combines TRBV2 with TRBJ2-7, with D possibly being TRBD2 (5 bases). Germline CDR1 SNHLY, CDR2 FYNNEI. The CDR3 runs to 12 residues. Trimming shortened V by 6 bases and J by 5 bases, and 11 bases separated the two germline ends. In DNA form, the CDR3 reads TGTGCCAGCAGAGGAGGTGAGCACGAGCAGTACGTC. It encodes CASRGGEHEQYV.

This clone was detected only a few times. The rearrangement links TRBV3-1 (or the pseudogene TRBV3-2) to TRBJ2-2; D uncertain. Deletions cut 2 bases from V and 4 bases from J, with 8 bases between. The V gene's germline CDR1 is LGHDT and CDR2 YNNKEL (reference sequence). CDR3 size: 14 residues. CDR3 loop: CASSQLLGTGELFF. The CDR3 DNA is TGTGCCAGCAGCCAACTCTTGGGCACCGGGGAGCTGTTTTTT.

The rearrangement uses TRBV2 and TRBJ1-3; D might be TRBD1 (5 bases). V lost 3 bases and J lost 7, with 22 bases in between. Germline CDR1 is SNHLY and CDR2 is FYNNEI. The length of the CDR3 is 17 residues. CDR3 loop: CASSDPLQGRFRNTIYF. The CDR3 DNA is TGTGCCAGCAGTGATCCACTTCAGGGAAGGTTTCGGAACACCATATATTTT.

This chain connects TRBV13 to TRBJ2-7, with no clear D. This CDR3 has 12 amino acids. The germline CDR1 and CDR2 sequences are PRHDT and FYEKMQ (reference sequence). Trimming removed 3 bases from V and 3 bases from J, with 6 bases in between. The CDR3 spells CASSLGHYEQYV. In nucleotides, the CDR3 is TGTGCCAGCAGCTTGGGCCACTACGAGCAGTACGTC.

This chain links TRBV11-3 with TRBJ1-6; 7 bases fit TRBD1. This CDR3 is 17 amino acids long. CDR1 and CDR2 (germline): SGHNT, YENEEA. J lost 10 bases, V lost 4 bases, and 16 bases had no gene match. DNA for the CDR3: TGTGCCAGCAGCTCCGACAGGGCCGCTCCGGATAGCTCACCCCTCCACTTT. Protein product: CASSSDRAAPDSSPLHF.

The count of this clone is one. This chain uses TRBV27 with TRBJ2-5; 7 bases map to TRBD2. V was pared by 4 bases and J by 5 bases, with 7 bases of the junction left unmatched. The CDR3 covers 14 residues. Germline lookup yields CDR1 MNHEY and CDR2 SMNVEV (reference sequence). Here the CDR3 reads CASSSPGGTETQYF. CDR3 nucleotides: TGTGCCAGCAGTTCCCCGGGGGGTACGGAGACCCAGTACTTC.

The chain combines TRBV27 with TRBJ2-2; D could derive from TRBD1 or TRBD2 (5 bases each). This CDR3 has 15 residues. Germline V gives CDR1 MNHEY, CDR2 SMNVEV (reference sequence). V gave up 2 bases and J gave up 0 bases, with 7 bases separating them. This CDR3 is CASSLRGANTGELFF. The DNA of the CDR3 is TGTGCCAGCAGTTTAAGGGGAGCGAACACCGGGGAGCTGTTTTTT.

The chain uses TRBV3-1 (or the pseudogene TRBV3-2) and TRBJ1-2; 8 nucleotides agree with TRBD1. Germline V CDR1 and CDR2: LGHDT, YNNKEL (reference sequence). The CDR3 contains 16 residues. The junction had 12 bases not matched to a gene; V was cut back by 7 bases and J by 2 bases. The CDR3 region is CASKDPGQGANYGYTF. Here the CDR3 DNA reads TGTGCCAGCAAAGACCCCGGGCAGGGGGCAAACTATGGCTACACCTTC.

This clone came up once. The chain employs TRBV9 and TRBJ1-5, with D unclear. Germline CDR1 reads SGDLS; CDR2 reads YYNGEE. The CDR3 extends over 14 amino acids. Trimming removed 0 bases at V and 3 bases at J, with 7 bases between. DNA for the CDR3: TGTGCCAGCAGCGTAGGAGACATCAATCAGCCCCAGCATTTT. Its translation: CASSVGDINQPQHF.

As concerns this clone: The sample contains more than one DNA sequence encoding this CDR3. The genes are TRBV5-1 and TRBJ1-1; 8 bases match TRBD1. V trimming: 0 bases; J trimming: 0 bases; junction bases outside the gene matches: 1. The CDR3 sequence is 15 residues long. CDR1 is SGHRS and CDR2 is YFSETQ in the germline V gene. CDR3 bases: TGCGCCAGCAGCTTGGGACAGGGGATGAACACTGAAGCTTTCTTT. Translated: CASSLGQGMNTEAFF.

The rearrangement uses TRBV5-1 and TRBJ1-1; no clear D gene. The germline CDR1 and CDR2 sequences are SGHRS and YFSETQ. The CDR3 extends over 13 amino acids. Trimming took 0 bases from V and 3 from J, leaving 6 bases between them. The CDR3 region is CASSLGVDTEAFF. In DNA, the CDR3 is TGCGCCAGCAGCTTGGGGGTAGACACTGAAGCTTTCTTT.

The chain has TRBV10-3 and TRBJ2-3; D tentatively reads TRBD1 or TRBD2 (5 bases each). V lost 3 bases to trimming and J lost 6 bases, with 13 bases between them. The CDR3 loop spans 14 amino acids. Germline V gene lookup returns CDR1 ENHRY and CDR2 SYGVKD. CDR3 in DNA: TGTGCCATCAGTGATGGGGGATCCGTCGATACGCAGTATTTT. Its protein product is CAISDGGSVDTQYF.

The V and J genes are TRBV10-3 and TRBJ2-1; 7 nucleotides match TRBD1. The V gene end was trimmed by 4 bases and the J gene end by 1 base; junction bases not matched to a gene: 1. CDR1 ENHRY and CDR2 SYGVKD come from the germline V gene. The CDR3 is 14 amino acids. The CDR3 nucleotides are TGTGCCATCAGTGTGACAGGGTCCTACAATGAGCAGTTCTTC. Its translation is CAISVTGSYNEQFF.

V and J are TRBV7-9 and TRBJ2-1; weak D call: TRBD1 (5 bases). The V gene's germline CDR1 is SEHNR and CDR2 FQNEAQ (reference sequence). This CDR3 has 15 residues. Trimming took off 2 bases at V and 1 base at J, with 9 bases between the two ends. The CDR3 loop is CASSLTGQSYNEQFF. CDR3 DNA: TGTGCCAGCAGCTTAACAGGCCAATCCTACAATGAGCAGTTCTTC.